These 24 T cell receptor beta chains were sequenced from one sample in a study of control samples from healthy donors and cancer patients. Profiled with immunoSEQ multiplex PCR; TCRdb holds only in-frame clones, not every one. The profile shows under 95,000 clones, about 89% of them singletons. The sample comprised blood. The receptors originated from a woman aged 25 to 39 in good health.

J is TRBJ1-5 and V is TRBV13; D is undetermined. This CDR3 is 14 amino acids long. Germline V CDR1 and CDR2: PRHDT, FYEKMQ (reference sequence). V was cut by 1 base and J by 4 bases, with 8 bases left in between. CDR3 bases: TGTGCCAGCAGCTTAGAAGGCAGTAATCAGCCCCAGCATTTT. Translating gives CASSLEGSNQPQHF.

The chain joins TRBV7-9 to TRBJ1-4, with 7 bases matching TRBD1. The CDR3 totals 16 residues. Germline loops: CDR1 SEHNR, CDR2 FQNEAQ (reference sequence). V gave up 4 bases and J gave up 7 bases; unmatched junction bases: 12. The CDR3 nucleotides are TGTGCCAGCAGCTCAGACAGGGTTCTGTGGCGTGAAAAACTGTTTTTT. It yields the protein CASSSDRVLWREKLFF.

The chain combines TRBV6-5 with TRBJ2-7; 7 bases line up with TRBD1. The germline V gene has CDR1 MNHEY and CDR2 SVGAGI. Trimming removed 11 bases from V and 1 base from J; junction bases left unmatched: 11. This CDR3 contains 14 residues. The DNA for the CDR3 is TGTGCCTCTTCACCCACAGGGGCATCCTACGAGCAGTACTTC. Its protein product is CASSPTGASYEQYF.

The chain employs TRBV3-1 (or the pseudogene TRBV3-2) and TRBJ1-3; D is possibly TRBD1 (6 bases). V lost 1 base, J lost 2 bases, and 12 bases lay in between. Germline CDR1 and CDR2: LGHDT and YNNKEL (reference sequence). The CDR3 loop spans 16 amino acids. In DNA, the CDR3 is TGTGCCAGCAGCCAAGTCTCAGGGGTTGCTGGAAACACCATATATTTT. This encodes CASSQVSGVAGNTIYF.

The CDR3 DNA follows: TGTGCCAGCAGCCTGAAGAGAGGATCGAGGGCGCCGAACACCGGGGAGCTGTTTTTT. It encodes CASSLKRGSRAPNTGELFF. The V and J genes are TRBV3-1 (or the pseudogene TRBV3-2) and TRBJ2-2, with D possibly being TRBD2 (5 bases). Germline CDR1 is LGHDT and CDR2 is YNNKEL (reference sequence). Trimming left V 4 bases short and J 0 bases short, with 21 bases between. The length of the CDR3 is 19 residues.

The V and J genes are TRBV28 and TRBJ1-1; D is uncertain. V gave up 6 bases and J gave up 4 bases, with 15 bases separating them. The CDR3 totals 14 residues. Germline CDR1 and CDR2: MDHEN and SYDVKM. The CDR3, as DNA: TGTGCCAGCAGCCCCCCCGGACTGGGCACTGAAGCTTTCTTT. Its translation is CASSPPGLGTEAFF.

The gene calls are TRBV5-1 and TRBJ2-4; 7 nucleotides line up with TRBD2. This CDR3 comprises 19 residues. V shed 0 bases and J 0 bases; nucleotides not matched to a gene: 12. CDR1 and CDR2 (germline): SGHRS, YFSETQ. The CDR3 spells CASSLVAGAAALAKNIQYF. CDR3 sequence (DNA): TGCGCCAGCAGCTTGGTGGCGGGAGCCGCGGCCCTAGCCAAAAACATTCAGTACTTC.

The chain is built from TRBV19 and TRBJ2-3; D may be TRBD1 or TRBD2 (6 bases each). The ends were cut back, 5 bases at V and 3 bases at J, with 21 bases in the middle. Germline values: CDR1 LNHDA, CDR2 SQIVND (reference sequence). CDR3 size: 17 residues. The CDR3 protein is CASSLQRGASGTDTQYF. As DNA, the CDR3 is TGTGCCAGTAGTCTCCAAAGGGGGGCATCTGGAACAGATACGCAGTATTTT.

The V call is TRBV19, the J call TRBJ2-6; D ambiguous. Germline-derived CDR1 and CDR2 are LNHDA and SQIVND (reference sequence). The CDR3 extends over 15 amino acids. Trimming left V 5 bases short and J 0 bases short, with 8 bases between. In DNA form, the CDR3 reads TGTGCCAGTAGTTTGGAAGTCTCTGGGGCCAACGTCCTGACTTTC. This sequence encodes CASSLEVSGANVLTF.

The CDR3 loop reads CASSPRQGERYEQYF. The CDR3 DNA reads as TGTGCCAGCAGCCCGAGACAGGGTGAACGATACGAGCAGTACTTC. This chain joins TRBV7-9 and TRBJ2-7; 7 nucleotides agree with TRBD1. Trimming at V came to 5 bases and at J to 4 bases, leaving 11 bases not matched to a gene. CDR1 is SEHNR and CDR2 is FQNEAQ in the germline V gene (reference sequence). The CDR3 has 15 amino acids.

This chain links TRBV15 with TRBJ2-5; 7 bases align to TRBD1. The CDR3 has 14 amino acids. The junction had 6 bases not matched to a gene; V was cut back by 3 bases and J by 5 bases. Per the germline V gene, CDR1 is LNHNV and CDR2 is YYDKDF (reference sequence). The CDR3 region has the DNA TGTGCCACCAGCAGCCGAGGGGGCGGCGAGACCCAGTACTTC. Translating it yields CATSSRGGGETQYF.

This chain links TRBV10-3 with TRBJ1-1, with 10 bases matching TRBD1. CDR3 length: 18 residues. Germline trimming cut 3 bases from V and 5 bases from J; bases unmatched to any gene: 15. Germline V gene sequence: CDR1 ENHRY, CDR2 SYGVKD. The CDR3 DNA is TGTGCCATCAGTGACCGGGACAGGGGTGGGGTATTTAGTACTGAAGCTTTCTTT. It encodes CAISDRDRGGVFSTEAFF.

The chain combines TRBV6-1 with TRBJ2-1; D is uncertain. V dropped 1 base and J dropped 6 bases, with 7 bases sitting between them. CDR1 is MNHNS, CDR2 SASEGT, per germline. This CDR3 is built from 13 residues. CDR3 coding DNA: TGTGCCAGCAGTGAAGTAGGGTTCAATGAGCAGTTCTTC. Translated, it gives CASSEVGFNEQFF.

V gene TRBV18 combines with J gene TRBJ2-5; 7 bases are a match to TRBD1. The CDR3 totals 14 residues. The V gene's germline CDR1 is KGHSH and CDR2 LQKENI. Unmatched junction bases numbered 6, after V lost 6 bases and J lost 2 bases. This CDR3 reads CASSPPGQQETQYF. In DNA, the CDR3 is TGTGCCAGCTCTCCCCCGGGACAGCAAGAGACCCAGTACTTC. The whole variable domain, remainder taken from reference TRBV18 and TRBJ2-5, is NAGVMQNPRHLVRRRGQEARLRCSPMKGHSHVYWYRQLPEEGLKFMVYLQKENIIDESGMPKERFSAEFPKEGPSILRIQQVVRGDSAAYFCASSPPGQQETQYFGPGTRLLVL.

This sequence joins TRBV9 and TRBJ1-5, with D possibly TRBD1 on 5 matching bases. Per the germline V gene, CDR1 is SGDLS and CDR2 is YYNGEE. The CDR3 is 15 amino acids. The V gene lost 1 base and the J gene lost 0 bases, with 8 bases spanning the gap. The CDR3 here is CASSVRGDSNQPQHF. The CDR3 region has the DNA TGTGCCAGCAGCGTACGGGGGGATAGCAATCAGCCCCAGCATTTT.

J is TRBJ2-7 and V is TRBV10-2; D ambiguous. V lost 0 bases and J 3 bases, leaving 12 bases between the germline ends. The CDR3 is 15 amino acids. Per the germline V gene, CDR1 is WSHSY and CDR2 is SAAADI. In DNA form, the CDR3 reads TGCGCCAGCAGTGAGTCGAGGCTAGTAGGCTACGAGCAGTACTTC. Translated, it gives CASSESRLVGYEQYF.

This chain uses TRBV25-1 with TRBJ1-4; no clear D. This CDR3 region has 13 residues. Trimming removed 5 bases from V and 4 bases from J, with 8 bases in between. Germline V gene lookup returns CDR1 MGHDK and CDR2 SYGVNS. The CDR3 spells CASSRPLNEKLFF. DNA for the CDR3: TGTGCCAGCAGTCGACCTCTTAATGAAAAACTGTTTTTT.

This sequence joins TRBV5-4 and TRBJ1-2; 11 nucleotides line up with TRBD1. The length of the CDR3 is 14 residues. J lost 7 bases, V lost 3 bases, and 5 bases had no gene match. CDR1 and CDR2 from the germline V gene are SGHNT and YYREEE (reference sequence). Here the CDR3 reads CASSSGQGAFGYTF. The CDR3 bases are TGTGCCAGCAGCTCCGGACAGGGGGCGTTTGGCTACACCTTC.

A single count supports this clone. V usage is TRBV6-1 and J usage is TRBJ1-2; possible D gene TRBD1, 6 bases. Germline V CDR1 and CDR2: MNHNS, SASEGT. CDR3 length: 17 amino acids. V dropped 2 bases and J dropped 6 bases, with 22 bases sitting between them. The CDR3 protein is CASSETPSGVYVDGYTF. CDR3 sequence (DNA): TGTGCCAGCAGTGAAACCCCGTCAGGGGTCTATGTCGATGGCTACACCTTC.

This chain connects TRBV29-1 to TRBJ1-1; maybe TRBD1 (6 bases). This CDR3 region has 13 residues. V lost 2 bases and J lost 1, with 8 bases in between. From germline, CDR1 is SQVTM and CDR2 ANQGSEA. The CDR3 protein is CSVEKQGNTEAFF. CDR3 DNA: TGCAGCGTTGAAAAACAGGGGAACACTGAAGCTTTCTTT.

This chain joins TRBV9 and TRBJ1-3; TRBD1 aligns across 7 bases. The V and J ends lost 3 bases and 1 base, in that order; junction bases with no gene match: 10. CDR3 length equals 17 residues. Germline V gene sequence: CDR1 SGDLS, CDR2 YYNGEE. CDR3 sequence: CASSAPRQGKSGNTIYF. The CDR3 DNA is TGTGCCAGCAGCGCCCCGAGACAGGGAAAGTCTGGAAACACCATATATTTT.

This chain links TRBV6-6 with TRBJ2-7; 10 bases align to TRBD2. The V gene's germline CDR1 is MNHNY and CDR2 SVGAGI (reference sequence). Trimming removed 5 bases from V and 2 bases from J; junction bases left unmatched: 21. The CDR3 is 20 amino acids. CDR3: CASSPSRPGLAYPLPYEQYF. CDR3 DNA: TGTGCCAGCAGTCCATCTAGACCGGGACTAGCGTACCCACTCCCCTACGAGCAGTACTTC.

This chain links TRBV2 with TRBJ1-5; possible D gene TRBD1, 6 bases. CDR1 and CDR2 (germline): SNHLY, FYNNEI. The CDR3 covers 13 residues. V dropped 7 bases and J dropped 6 bases, with 13 bases sitting between them. The CDR3 sequence: CASKIGGSQPQHF. Written as DNA, the CDR3 is TGTGCCAGCAAGATAGGGGGGTCTCAGCCCCAGCATTTT.

The V and J genes are TRBV9 and TRBJ2-7; 8 positions match TRBD1. V trimming: 0 bases; J trimming: 2 bases; junction bases outside the gene matches: 4. The CDR3 extends over 15 amino acids. From germline, CDR1 is SGDLS and CDR2 YYNGEE. DNA for the CDR3: TGTGCCAGCAGCGTAGCACAGGGACAGGCCTACGAGCAGTACTTC. It translates to CASSVAQGQAYEQYF.